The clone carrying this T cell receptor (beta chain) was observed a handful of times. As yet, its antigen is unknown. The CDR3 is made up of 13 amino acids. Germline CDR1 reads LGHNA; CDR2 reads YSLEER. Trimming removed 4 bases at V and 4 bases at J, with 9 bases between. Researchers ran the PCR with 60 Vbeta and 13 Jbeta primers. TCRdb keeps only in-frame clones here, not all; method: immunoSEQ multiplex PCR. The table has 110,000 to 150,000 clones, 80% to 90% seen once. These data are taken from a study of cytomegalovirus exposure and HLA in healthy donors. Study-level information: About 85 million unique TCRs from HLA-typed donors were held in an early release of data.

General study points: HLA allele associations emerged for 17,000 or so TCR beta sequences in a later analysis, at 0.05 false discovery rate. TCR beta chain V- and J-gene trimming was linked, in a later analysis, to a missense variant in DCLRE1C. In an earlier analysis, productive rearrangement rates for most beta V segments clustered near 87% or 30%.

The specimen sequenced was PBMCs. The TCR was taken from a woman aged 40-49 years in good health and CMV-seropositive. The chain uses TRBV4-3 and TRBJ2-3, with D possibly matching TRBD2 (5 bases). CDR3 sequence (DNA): TGCGCCAGCAGCCCGCTCGGGGCAGATACGCAGTATTTT. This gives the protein CASSPLGADTQYF.